What follows are 18 T cell receptor beta chains derived from one specimen sequenced in a study of T cells in lung cancer brain metastases. Data came from immunoSEQ multiplex PCR; TCRdb stores just in-frame clones and leaves some out. The sample contains 2,500 to 3,500 clones, approximately 87% of which appear only once. Sequenced material: tumor tissue from the primary lung tumor. The origin of the receptors is a man aged 60-69 years with non-small cell lung cancer.

The chain uses TRBV2 and TRBJ2-2; D gene uncertain. The V gene lost 7 bases and the J gene lost 1 base, with 10 bases spanning the gap. CDR3 length: 14 amino acids. Germline assignment: CDR1 SNHLY and CDR2 FYNNEI. CDR3 sequence: CASKINGNTGELFF. The DNA for the CDR3 is TGTGCCAGCAAGATCAACGGGAACACCGGGGAGCTGTTTTTT.

The J gene is TRBJ1-2, the V gene TRBV20-1, with a tentative D call TRBD1 (5 bases). V shed 6 bases and J shed 3 bases, with 8 bases lying between them. Germline values: CDR1 DFQATT, CDR2 SNEGSKA (reference sequence). The CDR3 sequence is 11 residues long. The chain's CDR3 is CSAGDDYGYTF. CDR3 bases: TGCAGTGCGGGGGACGACTATGGCTACACCTTC.

In DNA, the CDR3 is TGTGCCAGCAGCGAACAGGGAGGCCCCTACGAGCAGTACTTC. Translated, it gives CASSEQGGPYEQYF. V gene TRBV9 combines with J gene TRBJ2-7; tentatively, D is TRBD1 or TRBD2 (6 bases each). V was cut by 3 bases and J by 2 bases, with 12 bases left in between. The CDR3 extends over 14 amino acids. Looked up from germline, CDR1 is SGDLS and CDR2 is YYNGEE.

This clone appeared once. The sample carries other DNA sequences with the same CDR3. This chain connects TRBV29-1 to TRBJ2-6; 7 nucleotides match TRBD1. Germline V gene data show CDR1 as SQVTM and CDR2 as ANQGSEA. V was clipped by 7 bases and J by 2 bases; unmatched bases: 2. This CDR3 is built from 13 residues. CDR3 region: CSATGPGANVLTF. The CDR3 region has the DNA TGCAGCGCGACAGGGCCTGGGGCCAACGTCCTGACTTTC.

This clone has only one observation. The chain couples TRBV2 to TRBJ2-2, with 8 bases that match TRBD2. Germline CDR1 and CDR2: SNHLY and FYNNEI. The CDR3 totals 15 residues. V trimming: 7 bases; J trimming: 1 base; junction bases outside the gene matches: 5. The chain's CDR3 is CASTVAGGNTGELFF. CDR3 nucleotide sequence: TGTGCCAGCACGGTGGCGGGAGGGAACACCGGGGAGCTGTTTTTT.

V is TRBV7-2 and J is TRBJ2-7; TRBD2 matches at 8 bases. The CDR3 runs to 15 residues. The germline V gene encodes CDR1 SGHTA and CDR2 FQGNSA. V shed 4 bases, J shed 2 bases, and the junction held 7 bases outside the gene matches. This CDR3 is CASSSSGYYTYEQYF. The DNA of the CDR3 is TGTGCCAGCAGCTCTAGCGGGTACTATACCTACGAGCAGTACTTC.

This clone was seen once. The chain combines TRBV30 with TRBJ1-1, with 9 positions matching TRBD1. The germline CDR1 and CDR2 sequences are GTSNPN and SVGIG (reference sequence). The CDR3 runs to 14 residues. Losses at the gene ends were 0 bases for V and 3 bases for J; bases not matched to a gene: 2. DNA for the CDR3: TGTGCCTGGAGTGTCACAGGGGGCGACACTGAAGCTTTCTTT. This codes for CAWSVTGGDTEAFF.

The chain links TRBV7-9 to TRBJ1-6, with 7 bases identical to TRBD1. CDR1 SEHNR and CDR2 FQNEAQ come from the germline V gene (reference sequence). V dropped 4 bases and J dropped 6; count of bases not matched to a gene: 3. The CDR3 contains 14 residues. The CDR3 nucleotides are TGTGCCAGCAGCTCCGACAGGGCTAATTCACCCCTCCACTTT. This gives the protein CASSSDRANSPLHF.

V usage is TRBV5-6 and J usage is TRBJ1-1, with D perhaps TRBD1 (6 bases). Trimming removed 3 bases at V and 1 base at J, with 7 bases between. Germline V gives CDR1 SGHDT, CDR2 YYEEEE. The CDR3 has 13 amino acids. The CDR3 loop reads CASSWGQNTEAFF. CDR3 sequence (DNA): TGTGCCAGCAGCTGGGGACAGAACACTGAAGCTTTCTTT. The whole variable domain, remainder taken from reference TRBV5-6 and TRBJ1-1, is DAGVTQSPTHLIKTRGQQVTLRCSPKSGHDTVSWYQQALGQGPQFIFQYYEEEERQRGNFPDRFSGHQFPNYSSELNVNALLLGDSALYLCASSWGQNTEAFFGQGTRLTVV.

V usage is TRBV14 and J usage is TRBJ1-2; D perhaps matches TRBD1 (5 bases). Trimming stripped 4 bases from V and 4 bases from J, with 16 bases between. CDR1 is SGHDN, CDR2 FVKESK, per germline. This CDR3 has 15 amino acids. The CDR3 loop reads CASSRPGTTLYGYTF. For the CDR3, the DNA is TGTGCCAGCAGCCGCCCAGGGACGACTCTCTATGGCTACACCTTC.

This clone was seen more than once but under ten times. The rearrangement links TRBV9 to TRBJ2-7; D unresolved. CDR1 is SGDLS and CDR2 is YYNGEE in the germline V gene. V lost 4 bases and J lost 3, with 11 bases in between. The CDR3 has 13 amino acids. The CDR3 DNA reads TGTGCCAGCAGCCCTATCCATTTCTACGAGCAGTACTTC. Its translation is CASSPIHFYEQYF.

This clone was recorded once. The rearrangement uses TRBV7-9 and TRBJ2-5, with 7 nucleotides matching TRBD1. The J segment lost 3 bases and the V segment lost 4 bases, leaving 5 bases of the junction unmatched. The CDR3 loop spans 14 amino acids. Per the germline V gene, CDR1 is SEHNR and CDR2 is FQNEAQ (reference sequence). Here the CDR3 reads CASSSDRNKETQYF. The CDR3 DNA reads as TGTGCCAGCAGCTCGGACAGGAATAAAGAGACCCAGTACTTC.

This clone appeared a few times. The V and J genes are TRBV7-9 and TRBJ2-1; 7 bases map to TRBD1. The J segment lost 5 bases and the V segment lost 8 bases, leaving 3 bases of the junction unmatched. The CDR3 covers 12 residues. From germline, CDR1 is SEHNR and CDR2 FQNEAQ (reference sequence). The CDR3 sequence: CASEGADNEQFF. The CDR3 DNA follows: TGTGCCAGCGAGGGGGCGGACAATGAGCAGTTCTTC.

The genes are TRBV20-1 and TRBJ2-5; D may be TRBD2 (6 bases). In germline, CDR1 is DFQATT, CDR2 SNEGSKA (reference sequence). The CDR3 sequence is 11 residues long. V lost 7 bases and J lost 0, with 6 bases in between. The chain's CDR3 is CSGEDQETQYF. CDR3 coding DNA: TGCAGTGGGGAGGACCAAGAGACCCAGTACTTC.

This chain connects TRBV7-7 to TRBJ2-3, with 9 positions matching TRBD2. V lost 8 bases, J lost 1 base, and 4 bases stayed unmatched. Per the germline V gene, CDR1 is SSHAT and CDR2 is FNYEAQ (reference sequence). The CDR3 spans 14 residues. CDR3 sequence reads: CASARTSGTDTQYF. Here the CDR3 DNA reads TGTGCCAGCGCCAGGACTAGCGGCACAGATACGCAGTATTTT.

The chain has TRBV13 and TRBJ2-7; 7 positions match TRBD1. Trimming cost V 3 bases and J 6 bases; bases outside gene matches: 8. The CDR3 totals 14 residues. Germline-derived CDR1 and CDR2 are PRHDT and FYEKMQ (reference sequence). CDR3 residues: CASSLRGLSIEQYF. The CDR3 DNA is TGTGCCAGCAGCTTGAGGGGGCTGAGCATCGAGCAGTACTTC.

The V call is TRBV10-3, the J call TRBJ1-2; D is possibly TRBD1 (6 bases). The V and J ends lost 10 bases and 8 bases respectively, with 20 bases between them. CDR3 length: 13 amino acids. From germline, CDR1 is ENHRY and CDR2 SYGVKD. CDR3 sequence reads: CATFQGGARGYTF. The CDR3, as DNA: TGTGCCACATTTCAAGGGGGGGCGAGGGGCTACACCTTC.

The sample holds one count of this clone. The V gene is TRBV7-2, the J gene TRBJ1-5; a possible D gene is TRBD1 (5 bases). CDR1 is SGHTA, CDR2 FQGNSA, per germline. Trimming removed 1 base at V and 6 bases at J, with 13 bases between. The CDR3 consists of 15 residues. The CDR3 DNA sequence: TGTGCCAGCAGCTTAGGGGCCAGGGAAAGTCAGCCCCAGCATTTT. This sequence encodes CASSLGARESQPQHF.